These T cell receptor beta chains were read from a single sample in a study of lymphopenia after photon versus proton radiotherapy. Sequencing was performed with immunoSEQ multiplex PCR; in TCRdb, only in-frame clones are kept and a portion is missing. Of several thousand clones in the sample, roughly 71% were seen once. Sequences were derived from peripheral blood, sampled from a patient treated with proton-based radiotherapy. These receptors were collected from a man at least 80 years old with esophageal cancer. The CDR3 runs from the conserved cysteine through the conserved F or W. D genes are given only for firm matches. Size values are once, few and many counts, or a class for expanded clones, and some rows have none.

TRBD1,few,TRBV7-1,TRBJ1-5,TGTGCCAGCAGTCTAGAGAGGGGGCTGAAGCCCCAGCATTTT,CASSLERGLKPQHF
-,-,TRBV9,TRBJ2-1,TGTGCCAGCAGCGTAGTCCCCTCCGGAGGGGGTGAGCAGTTCTTC,CASSVVPSGGGEQFF
TRBD2,-,TRBV5-1,TRBJ2-2,TGCGCCAGCAGCTACCTCGGGGGGGCGGACACCGGGGAGCTGTTTTTT,CASSYLGGADTGELFF
TRBD1,-,TRBV6-8,TRBJ2-7,TGTGCCAGCAGTTTCGCCGGGACAGACTACGAGCAGTACTTC,CASSFAGTDYEQYF
-,-,TRBV6-5,TRBJ1-5,TGTGCCGCGGGGGGTGCGGATCAGCCCCAGCATTTT,CAAGGADQPQHF
TRBD2,-,TRBV11-2,TRBJ2-3,TGTGCCAGCAGCGATCGCGGGGGTGCAGATACGCAGTATTTT,CASSDRGGADTQYF
-,medium-sized,TRBV9,TRBJ2-2,TGTGCCAGCAGCGTAGCTTCGACCACCGGGGAGCTGTTTTTT,CASSVASTTGELFF
-,-,TRBV6-5,TRBJ1-1,TGTGCCAGCTATGGTGGGGGGGCGTATCCTCTTGAAGCTTTCTTT,CASYGGGAYPLEAFF
TRBD1,once,TRBV5-8,TRBJ2-7,TGTGCCAGCGGGGACAGGGTGAGTGGCGAGCAGTACTTC,CASGDRVSGEQYF
-,-,TRBV28,TRBJ1-2,TGTGCCAGCAGTTTATATGATTGGGGCTACACCTTC,CASSLYDWGYTF
TRBD1,-,TRBV11-3,TRBJ1-6,TGTGCCAGCAGCTTAGACCCCGACAGGGCAAATTCACCCCTCCACTTT,CASSLDPDRANSPLHF
TRBD2,once,TRBV7-2,TRBJ2-1,TGTGCCAGCAGCTCACCGGGACTAGCACCAAAACTAGGGTACAATGAGCAGTTCTTC,CASSSPGLAPKLGYNEQFF
TRBD1,-,TRBV11-1,TRBJ2-1,TGTGCCAGCAGCTTAGTGAAACAGGGGGGTTACAATGAGCAGTTCTTC,CASSLVKQGGYNEQFF
TRBD2,few,TRBV5-1,TRBJ2-7,TGCGCCAGCAGCTCGAGCTCCTCCGGGACTAGCGGGCCCGCCTACGAGCAGTACTTC,CASSSSSSGTSGPAYEQYF
-,-,TRBV5-1,TRBJ1-5,TGCGCCAGCAGCTTGGTACCGGCCCGGGGAGGCAATCAGCCCCAGCATTTT,CASSLVPARGGNQPQHF
-,-,TRBV6-1,TRBJ1-1,TGTGCCAGTGTGGGTACTGAAGCTTTCTTT,CASVGTEAFF
-,few,TRBV9,TRBJ2-1,TGTGCCAGCGGAGCCCCCCTCGATGAGCAGTTCTTC,CASGAPLDEQFF
-,-,TRBV30,TRBJ1-2,TGTGCCTGGAGTTTAGAGGGCGTCTATGGCTACACCTTC,CAWSLEGVYGYTF
-,-,TRBV9,TRBJ1-5,TGTGCCAGCAGCGTATACCCAATAGGGGATCAGCCCCAGCATTTT,CASSVYPIGDQPQHF
-,few,TRBV10-3,TRBJ2-3,TGTGCCATCAGTGGTCGTAGCGGCGAATCTAGCACAGATACGCAGTATTTT,CAISGRSGESSTDTQYF
-,once,TRBV11-2,TRBJ2-1,TGTGCCAGCAGATCACCCCCGGGACTTAAGCAGTTCTTC,CASRSPPGLKQFF
TRBD1,few,TRBV7-9,TRBJ2-1,TGTGCCAGCAGGCACCGGGACAGCTCCTACAATGAGCAGTTCTTC,CASRHRDSSYNEQFF
-,medium-sized,TRBV18,TRBJ1-6,TGTGCCAGCTCACCGGGGAGCTCCTATAATTCACCCCTCCACTTT,CASSPGSSYNSPLHF
-,large,TRBV19,TRBJ1-5,TGTGCCAGTAGTTGGCAGGGAGGGAATAGCAATCAGCCCCAGCATTTT,CASSWQGGNSNQPQHF
-,once,TRBV6-1,TRBJ2-7,TGTGCCAGCACGGAACCAATCTCCTACGAGCAGTACTTC,CASTEPISYEQYF
TRBD1,-,TRBV10-3,TRBJ1-3,TGTGCCATCAGTGGATCCCCGACAGGGGAGGACACCATATATTTT,CAISGSPTGEDTIYF
TRBD2,-,TRBV7-9,TRBJ2-1,TGTGCCAGCAGCTCGCTAGCGGGGGAGTCATACAATGAGCAGTTCTTC,CASSSLAGESYNEQFF
TRBD1,-,TRBV7-6,TRBJ2-1,TGTGCCAGCAGCCAAGGGACAGGGGGCAGCAATGAGCAGTTCTTC,CASSQGTGGSNEQFF
TRBD1,-,TRBV7-8,TRBJ1-2,TGTGCCAGCAGCTTAGTGGACAGGGCGGCTGGCTACACCTTC,CASSLVDRAAGYTF
-,-,TRBV2,TRBJ1-5,TGTGCCAGCAGTGCGCTGGGAGCCAGCAATCAGCCCCAGCATTTT,CASSALGASNQPQHF
TRBD1,-,TRBV27,TRBJ1-6,TGTGCCAGCAGTTTATCGGGACAGGGAAAGACCAATTCACCCCTCCACTTT,CASSLSGQGKTNSPLHF
TRBD2,-,TRBV30,TRBJ2-3,TGTGCCTGGAGTGAGCAAGCGGGAGCACTAAATATGTATTTT,CAWSEQAGALNMYF
-,-,TRBV10-3,TRBJ1-1,TGTGCCATCAGTGTGAGGAACACTGAAGCTTTCTTT,CAISVRNTEAFF
-,-,TRBV12-5,TRBJ1-1,TGTGCTAGTGGCGATCAGAGCATTGCTTTCTTT,CASGDQSIAFF
-,few,TRBV10-1,TRBJ1-1,TGCGCCAGCAGTCTCACCACAGGGAACACTGAAGCTTTCTTT,CASSLTTGNTEAFF
-,-,TRBV10-3,TRBJ1-2,TGTGCCATCCTACAGGGAAACTATGGCTACACCTTC,CAILQGNYGYTF
-,-,TRBV2,TRBJ2-7,TGTGCCAGCTACCACCCCTGGGGTGAGGAGGAGCAGTACTTC,CASYHPWGEEEQYF
TRBD1,medium-sized,TRBV29-1,TRBJ1-5,TGCAGCGTCGTACAGGGGTCAGGCAATCAGCCCCAGCATTTT,CSVVQGSGNQPQHF
-,-,TRBV5-5,TRBJ2-3,TGTGCCAGCAGCTTGGAGGGGCAGGGCCTAGATACGCAGTATTTT,CASSLEGQGLDTQYF
TRBD2,-,TRBV11-1,TRBJ2-2,TGTGCCAGCAGCTTCACAGCGGGAGGGCCGTTCGGCGGGGAGCTGTTTTTT,CASSFTAGGPFGGELFF
TRBD1,-,TRBV7-9,TRBJ1-2,TGTGCCAGCAGCCCACTGACAGGGGTCTATGGCTACACCTTC,CASSPLTGVYGYTF
TRBD1,few,TRBV19,TRBJ1-2,TGTGCCAGTAGTACCGGACAGGGTCCTAACTATGGCTACACCTTC,CASSTGQGPNYGYTF
TRBD1,-,TRBV18,TRBJ1-2,TGTGCCAGCTCGTCCACGGGACAGGGTTCATCTAACTATGGCTACACCTTC,CASSSTGQGSSNYGYTF
TRBD2,-,TRBV7-2,TRBJ2-4,TGTGCCAGCAGCCGGACTAGCGGGGGGTCGGACATTCAGTACTTC,CASSRTSGGSDIQYF
-,-,TRBV9,TRBJ1-5,TGTGCCAGCAGCGGGGACATGGGCAATCAGCCCCAGCATTTT,CASSGDMGNQPQHF
-,-,TRBV6-5,TRBJ2-3,TGTGCCAGCAGTTACGACGAGCCGGGGAACACAGATACGCAGTATTTT,CASSYDEPGNTDTQYF
-,-,TRBV5-1,TRBJ2-7,TGCGCCAGCAGCGTACAGGACAGACTCGGCGAGCAGTACTTC,CASSVQDRLGEQYF
-,-,TRBV7-9,TRBJ2-7,TGTGCCAGCAGCCTGGGGCCGTCGGTAGAGCAGTACTTC,CASSLGPSVEQYF
-,-,TRBV27,TRBJ2-5,TGTGCCAGCAGTTTACTGGGGGCGCAGGGAGAGACCCAGTACTTC,CASSLLGAQGETQYF
-,-,TRBV11-3,TRBJ2-2,TGTGCCAGCAGCGGGGAGAGGTGCACCGGGGAGCTGTTTTTT,CASSGERCTGELFF
-,medium-sized,TRBV7-6,TRBJ1-1,TGTGCCAGCAGCTTCGATTCGAACACTGAAGCTTTCTTT,CASSFDSNTEAFF
-,-,TRBV18,TRBJ2-4,TGTGCCAGCTCAGCCCCCGAAGACAGGGCCAAAAACATTCAGTACTTC,CASSAPEDRAKNIQYF
-,few,TRBV6-4,TRBJ1-4,TGTGCCAATTTCCTGGACAGCTTTCCGAAACTGTTTTTT,CANFLDSFPKLFF